This T cell receptor beta chain derives from a study of cytomegalovirus exposure and HLA in healthy donors. Overall study: The 120 million or so unique TCR beta sequences, from 150 million to 200 million T cells, were found by an earlier analysis. Findings of the study overall: When a later analysis compared HLA-associated TCR beta chains with equally common others, the HLA-associated chains turned out to be more clonally expanded and to have lower generation probabilities. A list of about 160 TCR beta chains associated with cytomegalovirus was given.

This clone has just a few counts. Its antigen is unknown. The CDR3 covers 13 residues. Germline CDR1 is MNHNY and CDR2 is SVGAGI (reference sequence). Trimming took off 4 bases at V and 1 base at J, with 7 bases between the two ends. Both 60 Vbeta primers and 13 Jbeta primers went into the PCR. How the authors handled the data: Per a later analysis, the number of unique TCR beta chains was some 80 million, of which roughly 10 million were shared. Data came from immunoSEQ multiplex PCR; TCRdb stores just in-frame clones and leaves some out. The V and J calls and clone size are taken from that table; D and trimming were inferred from the DNA. The top ten clones hold 3% to 4.5% of a sample with roughly 110,000 clones, around 85% of them seen once.

The TCR was taken from a man aged 60-69 years in good health and CMV-seronegative. This chain uses TRBV6-6 with TRBJ1-1; unclear D gene. The sequenced sample was PBMCs. The CDR3 loop is CASSLTGNTEAFF. As DNA, the CDR3 is TGTGCCAGCAGTTTAACGGGGAACACTGAAGCTTTCTTT.